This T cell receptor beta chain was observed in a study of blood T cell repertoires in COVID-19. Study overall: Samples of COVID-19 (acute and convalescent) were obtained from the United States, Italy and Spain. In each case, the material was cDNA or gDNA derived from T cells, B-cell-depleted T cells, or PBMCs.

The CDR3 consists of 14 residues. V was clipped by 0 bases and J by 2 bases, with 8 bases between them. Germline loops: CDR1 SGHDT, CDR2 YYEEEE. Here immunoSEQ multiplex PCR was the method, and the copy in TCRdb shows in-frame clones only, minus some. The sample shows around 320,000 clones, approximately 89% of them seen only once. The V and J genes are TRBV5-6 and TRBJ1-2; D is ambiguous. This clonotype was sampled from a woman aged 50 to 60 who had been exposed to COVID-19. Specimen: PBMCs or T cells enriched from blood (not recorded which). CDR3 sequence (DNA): TGTGCCAGCAGCTTGGTTGGGCAGAACTATGGCTACACCTTC. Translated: CASSLVGQNYGYTF.